A selection of T cell receptor beta chains follows, all from one sample in a study of CD8 T cells in ankylosing spondylitis. In TCRdb, the 5' RACE reads were re-called with MiXCR into one record per CDR3 protein. The sample holds 200,000 to 300,000 distinct CDR3 sequences, 30% to 35% seen once. The sequenced material came from blood, either unsorted or a sorted T cell fraction (not recorded which). The source of these receptors is a male donor with ankylosing spondylitis or in good health (not recorded which). The CDR3 runs from the conserved cysteine through the conserved F or W. The D gene is left open where the match is weak. Size is omitted from some rows. Given values are once, few, many or a class for expanded clones.

clone size,D gene,V gene,J gene,CDR3 DNA,CDR3 protein
once,-,TRBV11-2,TRBJ2-5,TGTGCCAGCACCCCGTGGGGGCTGAGAGAGACCCAGTACTTC,CASTPWGLRETQYF
few,-,TRBV6-6,TRBJ2-5,TGTGCCAGCAGTCCAAGGAACTGGGACCAGTACTTC,CASSPRNWDQYF
-,TRBD2,TRBV20-1,TRBJ2-5,TGCAGTGCTAGGACTAGCGGGGGGCCAGAGACCCAGTACTTC,CSARTSGGPETQYF
few,TRBD1,TRBV5-6,TRBJ2-3,TGTGCCAGCATCGGACAGGGAAGCACAGATACGCAGTATTTT,CASIGQGSTDTQYF
-,TRBD1,TRBV5-1,TRBJ1-2,TGCGCCAGCAGCTTCCGGGACAGGGGTTTTGGCTACACCTTC,CASSFRDRGFGYTF
-,TRBD2,TRBV20-1,TRBJ2-1,TGCAGTACTGCGGGGGGCCGGTACAATGAGCAGTTCTTC,CSTAGGRYNEQFF
many,-,TRBV29-1,TRBJ2-7,TGCAGCGTTGAGCAAAGCTACGAGCAGTACTTC,CSVEQSYEQYF
-,TRBD2,TRBV7-3,TRBJ2-1,TGTGCCAGCAGCTCCCCGGCGACTAGCGGGGGCTCCTACAATGAGCAGTTCTTC,CASSSPATSGGSYNEQFF
-,TRBD2,TRBV20-1,TRBJ2-7,TGCAGTGCGCTAGCGGGGCTCAGCTCCTACGAGCAGTACTTC,CSALAGLSSYEQYF
many,TRBD1,TRBV20-1,TRBJ1-1,TGCAGTGCTACCCTGGGAGGGGGCGGCACTGAAGCTTTCTTT,CSATLGGGGTEAFF
-,TRBD1,TRBV6-1,TRBJ1-1,TGTGCCAGCAGATCGGACAGGGTGACTGAAGCTTTCTTT,CASRSDRVTEAFF
many,-,TRBV20-1,TRBJ2-5,TGCAGTGCTAGATCCGATCAAGAGACCCAGTACTTC,CSARSDQETQYF
-,-,TRBV3-1,TRBJ2-5,TGTGCCAGCAGCCCCGGATCGGAGACCCAGTACTTC,CASSPGSETQYF
-,TRBD2,TRBV20-1,TRBJ2-7,TGCAGTGCTCGGGGAACTAGCGGGGGGAGTTACGAGCAGTACTTC,CSARGTSGGSYEQYF
many,-,TRBV29-1,TRBJ2-3,TGCAGCGTGGCGGGACAGAGCACAGATACGCAGTATTTT,CSVAGQSTDTQYF
few,TRBD1,TRBV20-1,TRBJ1-5,TGCAGTGCTGGACGGGACAGAAGCAATCAGCCCCAGCATTTT,CSAGRDRSNQPQHF
-,-,TRBV15,TRBJ2-1,TGTGCCACCAGCAGAGATCGTGGGAGCTCCTACAATGAGCAGTTCTTC,CATSRDRGSSYNEQFF
few,-,TRBV20-1,TRBJ2-7,TGCAGTGCTGCCGTCGCGGTGGGTCACGAGCAGTACTTC,CSAAVAVGHEQYF
-,-,TRBV7-9,TRBJ1-2,TGTGCCAGCAGCTTAGAGACAGACGTTTTGTATGGCTACACCTTC,CASSLETDVLYGYTF
few,-,TRBV10-3,TRBJ2-7,TGTGCCATCAGGGTCAGGGGTTACCACGAGCAGTACTTC,CAIRVRGYHEQYF
-,-,TRBV3-1,TRBJ1-2,TGTGCCAGCTCCCCCTCCGGCGGTGATAACTATGGCTACACCTTC,CASSPSGGDNYGYTF
-,TRBD1,TRBV12-3/TRBV12-4,TRBJ2-1,TGTGCCAGCACCCGGGACAGGGGCTCCTACAATGAGCAGTTCTTC,CASTRDRGSYNEQFF
few,-,TRBV18,TRBJ2-3,TGTGCCAGCTCACCACCGATAGGCACAGATACGCAGTATTTT,CASSPPIGTDTQYF
-,-,TRBV7-9,TRBJ2-7,TGTGCCAGCAGCTCGACGGACGGCTGGAGCTCCTACGAGCAGTACTTC,CASSSTDGWSSYEQYF
-,-,TRBV5-1,TRBJ2-1,TGCGCCAGCAGCTTGGTGTGGGGGGAGCAGTTCTTC,CASSLVWGEQFF
-,-,TRBV12-3/TRBV12-4,TRBJ1-5,TGTGCCAGCAGTTTATGGGCGAATCAGCCCCAGCATTTT,CASSLWANQPQHF
few,-,TRBV20-1,TRBJ2-7,TGCAGTGCTATGACAGGTCGGAGGTCCTACGAGCAGTACTTC,CSAMTGRRSYEQYF
few,TRBD2,TRBV7-9,TRBJ2-1,TGTGCCAGCAGCCCGGGACTAGCGGCCAATGAGCAGTTCTTC,CASSPGLAANEQFF
many,-,TRBV20-1,TRBJ2-1,TGCAGTGCTAGCGAGCACGGGGATGAGCAGTTCTTC,CSASEHGDEQFF
-,-,TRBV5-1,TRBJ2-5,TGCGCCAGCAGCTTGGCGGCCGTCGCAACCCAAGAGACCCAGTACTTC,CASSLAAVATQETQYF
-,-,TRBV20-1,TRBJ1-5,TGCAGTGCTATCATTCTCGGGGGCTCAAATCAGCCCCAGCATTTT,CSAIILGGSNQPQHF
-,-,TRBV5-6,TRBJ2-3,TGTGCCAGCAGCTTTGCGGGACGTCTAATAGATACGCAGTATTTT,CASSFAGRLIDTQYF
few,-,TRBV5-1,TRBJ2-7,TGCGCCAGCAGCCCGGGGTGGGACAACTCCTACGAGCAGTACTTC,CASSPGWDNSYEQYF
-,TRBD1,TRBV20-1,TRBJ1-1,TGCAGTGCTAGAGAAACGGGACAGGGGTCGAGAGGAGCTTTCTTT,CSARETGQGSRGAFF
-,TRBD2,TRBV12-3/TRBV12-4,TRBJ2-5,TGTGCCAGCAGTTTATTAGGCGGGGGTTTGGAGACCCAGTACTTC,CASSLLGGGLETQYF
few,TRBD2,TRBV29-1,TRBJ2-3,TGCAGCGGAAGACTAGCGGGGGGCGCGGGGGATACGCAGTATTTT,CSGRLAGGAGDTQYF
few,-,TRBV20-1,TRBJ2-6,TGCAGTGCAGACCCGTCGGGGGCCAACGTCCTGACTTTC,CSADPSGANVLTF
few,-,TRBV6-1,TRBJ1-5,TGTGCCAGCAGGAAGGGTGGTTTGAGTAGCAATCAGCCCCAGCATTTT,CASRKGGLSSNQPQHF
-,TRBD2,TRBV30,TRBJ2-1,TGTGCCTGGAGCGGGGGGGCGAACAATGAGCAGTTCTTC,CAWSGGANNEQFF
-,TRBD2,TRBV12-3/TRBV12-4,TRBJ2-1,TGTGCCAGCAGCCCCTGGACTAGCGGGGATCCGGGGACGTTCTTC,CASSPWTSGDPGTFF
-,TRBD2,TRBV27,TRBJ2-5,TGTGCCAGCAAGCTAGCGGGGGGTAGGGAGACCCAGTACTTC,CASKLAGGRETQYF
few,TRBD1,TRBV7-6,TRBJ2-1,TGTGCCAGCAGCTTGTTGGGACAGGAGGTCAATGAGCAGTTCTTC,CASSLLGQEVNEQFF
few,-,TRBV25-1,TRBJ1-2,TGTGCCAGCAGTGAAAGACAGGAGACTGGCTACACCTTC,CASSERQETGYTF
few,-,TRBV3-1,TRBJ1-2,TGTGCCAGCAGCCAAGTCGGCCCGGCGGAGGGCTACACCTTC,CASSQVGPAEGYTF
-,TRBD2,TRBV28,TRBJ2-7,TGTGCCAGCAGTGCAAAAGGACTAGCGGGGCTACCCTCGCAGTACTTC,CASSAKGLAGLPSQYF
-,-,TRBV5-1,TRBJ2-4,TGCGCCAGCAGCTTGTTGGGCGCCAAAAACATTCAGTACTTC,CASSLLGAKNIQYF
-,TRBD1,TRBV20-1,TRBJ1-6,TGCAGTGCTTACCGACAGGGCAGCTCCTATAATTCACCCCTCCACTTT,CSAYRQGSSYNSPLHF
-,-,TRBV20-1,TRBJ2-2,TGCAGTGCTAGTCGGCAGGGGATTGGGGAGCTGTTTTTT,CSASRQGIGELFF
-,-,TRBV27,TRBJ2-3,TGTGCCACCACGGGACTGTCCACAGATACGCAGTATTTT,CATTGLSTDTQYF
-,-,TRBV4-1,TRBJ1-1,TGCGCCAGCAGCCAAGGGGCGGCAATCCGCATGAACACTGAAGCTTTCTTT,CASSQGAAIRMNTEAFF
few,TRBD2,TRBV10-3,TRBJ2-1,TGTGCCATCCATGAGATGGCGGGGGGCACCAATGAGCAGTTCTTC,CAIHEMAGGTNEQFF
-,TRBD2,TRBV20-1,TRBJ2-3,TGCAGTGCTAGCGCGGGGTTAGCGGGCATTACGCAGTATTTT,CSASAGLAGITQYF
-,-,TRBV29-1,TRBJ2-5,TGCAGCGCCGCCCGGGACGGGGCAGGGGAGACCCAGTACTTC,CSAARDGAGETQYF
-,-,TRBV21-1,TRBJ2-7,TGTGCCAGCAGCAATCCCCGGGACAGGGTCTACGAGCAGTACTTC,CASSNPRDRVYEQYF